This is a list of T cell receptor beta chains from one sample in a study of blood T cell repertoires in COVID-19. The assay was immunoSEQ multiplex PCR, and TCRdb's table has in-frame clones only and misses some. This table holds 250,000 to 350,000 clones, more than 70% found once. The specimen sequenced was PBMCs or T cells enriched from blood (not recorded which). The source is a woman aged 60-70 years in a cohort exposed to, infected with or recovered from COVID-19 (not recorded which). CDR3s include the opening cysteine and the closing phenylalanine or tryptophan. Each record gives: V gene, D gene, CDR3 length, clone size, J gene, CDR3 DNA, CDR3 protein. The D gene is left open where the match is weak. Size values are once, few and many counts, or a class for expanded clones, and some rows have none.

TRBV11-2	-	13	-	TRBJ1-2	TGTGCCAGCAGTATGACGGGGAACTATGGCTACACCTTC	CASSMTGNYGYTF
TRBV3-1/TRBV3-2	-	14	once	TRBJ1-4	TGTGCCAGCAGCAACCGACAGGCGGGTGAAAAACTGTTTTTT	CASSNRQAGEKLFF
TRBV27	TRBD2	16	-	TRBJ2-2	TGTGCCAGCAGCAGATCCGGCGGGAGCTATACCGGGGAGCTGTTTTTT	CASSRSGGSYTGELFF
TRBV6-2/TRBV6-3	TRBD2	14	-	TRBJ2-3	TGTGCCAGCAGTTTCGGGGGGGCCACAGATACGCAGTATTTT	CASSFGGATDTQYF
TRBV19	-	15	-	TRBJ2-7	TGTGCCAGTAGTATAGCGCACAGGACGGCCGGCGAGCAGTACTTC	CASSIAHRTAGEQYF
TRBV27	TRBD2	17	-	TRBJ2-1	TGTGCCAGCAGTCCGGGACTAGCGGGAGTGGGAGGCAATGAGCAGTTCTTC	CASSPGLAGVGGNEQFF
TRBV7-2	-	13	-	TRBJ1-3	TGTGCCAGCAGCAGAGAACAGGCGGACACCATATATTTT	CASSREQADTIYF
TRBV27	-	14	-	TRBJ2-7	TGTGCCAGCAGTTTATCTGCAGGCTCCTACGAGCAGTACTTC	CASSLSAGSYEQYF
TRBV19	TRBD1	12	-	TRBJ2-7	TGTGCCACAACCGGGACAGGGTACGAGCAGTACTTC	CATTGTGYEQYF
TRBV10-3	-	12	once	TRBJ1-1	TGTGCCATCAGGCGGGGGGACACTGAAGCTTTCTTT	CAIRRGDTEAFF
TRBV11-2	TRBD2	17	-	TRBJ2-5	TGTGCCAGCAGCTTAGAACCAGCGGGAGGGGGGGCGGAGACCCAGTACTTC	CASSLEPAGGGAETQYF
TRBV11-2	-	15	-	TRBJ2-2	TGTGCCAGCAGCTTGAGGCGGGATAACACCGGGGAGCTGTTTTTT	CASSLRRDNTGELFF
TRBV5-3	-	15	-	TRBJ2-3	TGTGCCAGAAGCTTGGTAGGACAAAACACAGATACGCAGTATTTT	CARSLVGQNTDTQYF
TRBV6-6	-	15	once	TRBJ2-6	TGTGCCAGCACGGGTAGTGGCTCTGGGGCCAACGTCCTGACTTTC	CASTGSGSGANVLTF
TRBV29-1	-	13	-	TRBJ1-1	TGCGCAGTGGAACAGTTCATGAACACTGAAGCTTTCTTT	CAVEQFMNTEAFF
TRBV2	-	16	-	TRBJ2-1	TGTGCCAGCAGTGAAGGTGGCGGGACCCTCTACAATGAGCAGTTCTTC	CASSEGGGTLYNEQFF
TRBV6-2/TRBV6-3	TRBD1	13	-	TRBJ2-7	TGTGCCAGCAGTTGGACAGGGGCGAAGGAGCAGTACTTC	CASSWTGAKEQYF
TRBV29-1	TRBD1	12	once	TRBJ1-2	TGCAGCGTTGGGACAGGCGGACGTGGCTACACCTTC	CSVGTGGRGYTF
TRBV7-3	TRBD2	16	-	TRBJ2-3	TGTGCCAGCAGCTCCGGGACTAGCGGCAGCACAGATACGCAGTATTTT	CASSSGTSGSTDTQYF
TRBV3-1/TRBV3-2	-	14	-	TRBJ2-5	TGTGCCAGCAGCCAAGTGAGGGAACAAGAGACCCAGTACTTC	CASSQVREQETQYF
TRBV29-1	TRBD1	12	-	TRBJ2-7	TGCAGCGTGGGACAGGGGATCCACGAGCAGTACTTC	CSVGQGIHEQYF
TRBV28	TRBD2	15	once	TRBJ2-1	TGTGCCAGCAGTTTTCGGGCTAGCGGGAGGTATGAGCAGTTCTTC	CASSFRASGRYEQFF
TRBV24-1	TRBD1	15	-	TRBJ2-1	TGTGCCACCAGTGCAGCAGGACAGGGGCTCAATGAGCAGTTCTTC	CATSAAGQGLNEQFF
TRBV24-1	TRBD2	15	-	TRBJ2-3	TGTGCCACCAGTGAAGCGGGAGGGCCCTCAGATACGCAGTATTTT	CATSEAGGPSDTQYF
TRBV7-6	-	14	-	TRBJ1-6	TGTGCCAGCACAGCAGGGGCAGGGGATTCACCCCTCCACTTT	CASTAGAGDSPLHF
TRBV24-1	TRBD1	17	few	TRBJ1-2	TGTGCCACCAGTGACCCCGGGACAGGGAACTATAACTATGGCTACACCTTC	CATSDPGTGNYNYGYTF